A single sample is the source of the 6 T cell receptor beta chains below, sequenced in a study of shared clonotypes between healthy human individuals. Some clones are missing from TCRdb's copy, which holds only in-frame ones; the method was immunoSEQ multiplex PCR. Counted here are 450,000 to 500,000 clones, about 82% occurring once; the ten biggest clones make up over 10%. The sample comprised PBMCs. All receptors come from a woman aged 35 to 49 in good health. Some clones in this sample may be carry-over from other donors' samples.

This rearrangement joins TRBV13 to TRBJ2-7; 8 bases align to TRBD2. CDR3 length: 15 residues. With 5 bases clipped from V and 0 bases from J, the junction kept 6 bases outside the gene matches. Germline CDR1 and CDR2: PRHDT and FYEKMQ (reference sequence). This CDR3 reads CASSPVSGVSYEQYF. The CDR3 region has the DNA TGTGCCAGCAGCCCCGTTAGCGGGGTCTCCTACGAGCAGTACTTC.

The rearrangement uses TRBV14 and TRBJ2-7; 12 bases agree with TRBD2. This CDR3 comprises 14 residues. Germline trimming cut 0 bases from V and 6 bases from J; bases unmatched to any gene: 0. Per germline, CDR1 SGHDN and CDR2 FVKESK. The chain's CDR3 is CASSQETSGGEQYF. CDR3 nucleotides: TGTGCCAGCAGCCAAGAGACTAGCGGGGGCGAGCAGTACTTC.

V gene TRBV7-6 combines with J gene TRBJ2-2, with 8 nucleotides matching TRBD2. J gave up 3 bases and V 5 bases, and 11 bases lay outside the gene matches. The germline CDR1 and CDR2 sequences are SGHVS and FNYEAQ. The CDR3 is 17 residues long. The CDR3 nucleotides are TGTGCCAGCAGCACGCGGCTACTAGCGGATTACACCGGGGAGCTGTTTTTT. Its protein is CASSTRLLADYTGELFF.

This chain connects TRBV11-3 to TRBJ2-7; D is unresolved. CDR3 length: 14 residues. V was trimmed by 5 bases and J by 2 bases, leaving 13 bases between them. CDR1 and CDR2 (germline): SGHNT, YENEEA. The CDR3 reads CASSPTPGPYEQYF. In DNA form, the CDR3 reads TGTGCCAGCAGCCCTACTCCCGGTCCCTACGAGCAGTACTTC.

The rearrangement uses TRBV27 and TRBJ2-7; TRBD2 might be the D (5 bases). The CDR3 runs to 13 residues. CDR1 MNHEY and CDR2 SMNVEV come from the germline V gene (reference sequence). V was clipped by 6 bases and J by 3 bases, with 12 bases between them. CDR3 in DNA: TGTGCCAGCAGACCCTTAGGGAGCTACGAGCAGTACTTC. Its translation: CASRPLGSYEQYF.

This chain's CDR3 is CASSLFEGEAFF. CDR3 sequence (DNA): TGCGCCAGCAGCTTGTTCGAGGGGGAAGCTTTCTTT. The chain is built from TRBV5-1 and TRBJ1-1, with D possibly matching TRBD1 (5 bases). Germline V CDR1 and CDR2: SGHRS, YFSETQ. The CDR3 is 12 residues long. V was clipped by 1 base and J by 8 bases, with 9 bases between them.